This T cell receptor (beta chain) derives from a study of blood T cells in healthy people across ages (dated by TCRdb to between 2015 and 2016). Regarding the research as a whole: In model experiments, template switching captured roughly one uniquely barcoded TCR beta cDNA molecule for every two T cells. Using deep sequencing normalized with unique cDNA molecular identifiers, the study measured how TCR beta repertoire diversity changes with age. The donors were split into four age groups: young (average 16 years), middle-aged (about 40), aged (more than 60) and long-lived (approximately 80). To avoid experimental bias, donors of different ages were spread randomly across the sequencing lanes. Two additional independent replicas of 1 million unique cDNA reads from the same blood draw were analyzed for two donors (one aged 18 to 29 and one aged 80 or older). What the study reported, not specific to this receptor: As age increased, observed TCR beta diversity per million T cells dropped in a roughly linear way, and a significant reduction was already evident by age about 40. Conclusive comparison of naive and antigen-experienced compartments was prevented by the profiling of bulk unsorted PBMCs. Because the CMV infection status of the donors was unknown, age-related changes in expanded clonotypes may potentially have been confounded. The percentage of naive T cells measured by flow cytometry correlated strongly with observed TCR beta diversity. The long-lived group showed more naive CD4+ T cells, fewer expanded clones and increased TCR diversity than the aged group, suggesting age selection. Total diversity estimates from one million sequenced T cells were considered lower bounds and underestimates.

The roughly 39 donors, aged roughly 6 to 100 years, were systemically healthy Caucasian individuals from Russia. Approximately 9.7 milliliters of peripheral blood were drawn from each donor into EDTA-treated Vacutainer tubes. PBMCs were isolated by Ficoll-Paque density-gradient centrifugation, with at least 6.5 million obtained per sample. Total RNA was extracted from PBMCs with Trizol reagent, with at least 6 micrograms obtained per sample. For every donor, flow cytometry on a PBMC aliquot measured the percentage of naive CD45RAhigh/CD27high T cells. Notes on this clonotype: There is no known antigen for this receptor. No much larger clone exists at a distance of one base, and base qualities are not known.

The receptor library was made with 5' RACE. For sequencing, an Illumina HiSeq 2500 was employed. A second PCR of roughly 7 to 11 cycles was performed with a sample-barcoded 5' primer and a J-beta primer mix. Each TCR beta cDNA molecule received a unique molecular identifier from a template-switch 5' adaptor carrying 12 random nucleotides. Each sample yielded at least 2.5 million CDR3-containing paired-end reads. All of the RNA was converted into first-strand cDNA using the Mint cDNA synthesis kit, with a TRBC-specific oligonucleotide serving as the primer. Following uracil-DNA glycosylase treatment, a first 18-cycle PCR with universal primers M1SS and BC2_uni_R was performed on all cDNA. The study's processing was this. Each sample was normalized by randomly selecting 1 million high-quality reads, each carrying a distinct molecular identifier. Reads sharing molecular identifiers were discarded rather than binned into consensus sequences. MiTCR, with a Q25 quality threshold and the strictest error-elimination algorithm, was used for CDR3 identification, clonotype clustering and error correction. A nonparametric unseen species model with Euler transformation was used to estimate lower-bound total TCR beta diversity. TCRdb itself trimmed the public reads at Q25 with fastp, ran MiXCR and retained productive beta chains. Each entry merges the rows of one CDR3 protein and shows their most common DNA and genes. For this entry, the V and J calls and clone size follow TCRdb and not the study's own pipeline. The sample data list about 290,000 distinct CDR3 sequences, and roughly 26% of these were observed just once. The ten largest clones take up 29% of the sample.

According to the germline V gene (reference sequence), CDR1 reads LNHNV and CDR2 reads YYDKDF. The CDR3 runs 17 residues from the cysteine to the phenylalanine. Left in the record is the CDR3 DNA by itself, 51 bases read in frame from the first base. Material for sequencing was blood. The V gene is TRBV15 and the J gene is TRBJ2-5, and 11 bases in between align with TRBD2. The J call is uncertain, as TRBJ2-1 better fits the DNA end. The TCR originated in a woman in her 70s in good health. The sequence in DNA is TGTGCCACCAGCACCTTGACTAGCGGGACCACCTACAATGAGCAGTTCTTC. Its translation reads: CATSTLTSGTTYNEQFF.